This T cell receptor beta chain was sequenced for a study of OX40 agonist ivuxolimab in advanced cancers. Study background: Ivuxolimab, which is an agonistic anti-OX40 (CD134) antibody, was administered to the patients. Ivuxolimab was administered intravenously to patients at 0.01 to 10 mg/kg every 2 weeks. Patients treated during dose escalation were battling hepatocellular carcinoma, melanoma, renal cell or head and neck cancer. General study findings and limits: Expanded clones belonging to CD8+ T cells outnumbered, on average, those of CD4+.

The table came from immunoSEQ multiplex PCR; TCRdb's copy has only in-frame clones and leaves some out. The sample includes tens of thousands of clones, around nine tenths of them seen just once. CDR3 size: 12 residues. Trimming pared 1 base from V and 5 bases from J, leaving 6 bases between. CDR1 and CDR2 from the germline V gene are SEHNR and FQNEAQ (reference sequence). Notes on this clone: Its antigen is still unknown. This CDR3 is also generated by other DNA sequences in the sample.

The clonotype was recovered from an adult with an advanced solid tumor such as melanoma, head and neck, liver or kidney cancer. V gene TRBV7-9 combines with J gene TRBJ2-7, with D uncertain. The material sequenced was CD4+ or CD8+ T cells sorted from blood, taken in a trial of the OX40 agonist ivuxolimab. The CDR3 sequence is CASSLGANEQYF. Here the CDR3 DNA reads TGTGCCAGCAGCTTAGGGGCGAACGAGCAGTACTTC.